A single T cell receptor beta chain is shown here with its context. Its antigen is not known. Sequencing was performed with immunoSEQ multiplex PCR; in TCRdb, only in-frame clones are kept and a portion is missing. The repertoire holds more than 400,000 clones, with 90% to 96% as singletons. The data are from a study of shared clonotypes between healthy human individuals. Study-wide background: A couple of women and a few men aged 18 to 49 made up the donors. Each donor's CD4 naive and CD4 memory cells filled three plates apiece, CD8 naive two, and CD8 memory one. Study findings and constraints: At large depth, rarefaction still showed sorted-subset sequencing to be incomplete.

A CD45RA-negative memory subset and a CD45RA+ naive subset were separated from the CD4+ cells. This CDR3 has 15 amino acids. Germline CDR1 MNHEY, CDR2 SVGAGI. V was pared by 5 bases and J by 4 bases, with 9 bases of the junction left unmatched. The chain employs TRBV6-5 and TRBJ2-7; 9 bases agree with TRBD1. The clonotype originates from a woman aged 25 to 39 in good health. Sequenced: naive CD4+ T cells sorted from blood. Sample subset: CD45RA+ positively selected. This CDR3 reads CASSRDRDEGYEQYF. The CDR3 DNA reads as TGTGCCAGCAGTAGGGACAGGGATGAAGGGTACGAGCAGTACTTC.